The clone carrying this T cell receptor beta chain has only a few counts. The data were taken from a study of identical twins. TCRdb reprocessed the 5' RACE reads via MiXCR and lists one record per CDR3 protein. The sample has approximately 600,000 distinct CDR3 sequences; under 8.5% are singletons. Germline CDR1 and CDR2: MNHEY and SMNVEV (reference sequence). This CDR3 comprises 13 residues. V was shortened by 7 bases and J by 6 bases, with 12 bases between the two germline ends. These sequences were also reported in another study, on yellow fever vaccine responses in identical twins.

The chain combines TRBV27 with TRBJ2-2; D gene unclear. Sequencing was performed on PBMCs. The clonotype was recovered from a woman aged 18-29 years in good health. The CDR3 region is CASTPFWAGELFF. The CDR3 DNA is TGTGCCAGCACCCCATTCTGGGCCGGGGAGCTGTTTTTT.